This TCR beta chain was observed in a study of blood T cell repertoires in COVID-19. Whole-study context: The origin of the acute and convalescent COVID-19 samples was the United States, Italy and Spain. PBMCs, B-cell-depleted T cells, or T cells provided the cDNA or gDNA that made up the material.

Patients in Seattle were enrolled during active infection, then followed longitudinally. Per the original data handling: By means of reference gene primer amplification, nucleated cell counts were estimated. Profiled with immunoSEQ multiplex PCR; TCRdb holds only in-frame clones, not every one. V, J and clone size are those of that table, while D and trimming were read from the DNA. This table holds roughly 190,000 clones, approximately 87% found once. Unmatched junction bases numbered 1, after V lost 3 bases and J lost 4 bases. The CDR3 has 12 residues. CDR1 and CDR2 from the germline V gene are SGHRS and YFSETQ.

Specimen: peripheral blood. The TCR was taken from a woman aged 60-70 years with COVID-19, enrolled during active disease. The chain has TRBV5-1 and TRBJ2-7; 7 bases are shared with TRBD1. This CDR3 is CASSWGQYEQYF. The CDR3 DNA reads TGCGCCAGCAGCTGGGGACAGTACGAGCAGTACTTC.